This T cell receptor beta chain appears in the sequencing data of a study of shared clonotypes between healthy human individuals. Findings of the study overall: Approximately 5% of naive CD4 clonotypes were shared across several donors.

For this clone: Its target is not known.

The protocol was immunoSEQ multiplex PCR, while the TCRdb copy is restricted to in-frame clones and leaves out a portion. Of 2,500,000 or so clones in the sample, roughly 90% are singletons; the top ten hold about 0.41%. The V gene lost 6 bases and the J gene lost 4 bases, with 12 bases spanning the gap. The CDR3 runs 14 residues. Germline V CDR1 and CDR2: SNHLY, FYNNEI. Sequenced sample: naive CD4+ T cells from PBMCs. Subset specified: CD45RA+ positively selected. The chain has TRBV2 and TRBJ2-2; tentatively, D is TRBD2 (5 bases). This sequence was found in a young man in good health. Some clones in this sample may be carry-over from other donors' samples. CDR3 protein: CASREVGGTGELFF. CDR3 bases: TGTGCCAGCAGGGAGGTTGGAGGCACCGGGGAGCTGTTTTTT.